Each of the 18 T cell receptor beta chains below was sequenced from the same sample in a study of T cells in Graves' hyperthyroidism and ophthalmopathy. Amplified regions were TCR beta CDR3 sequences from RNA transcripts. A first-round RT-PCR of the TCR CDR3 used the HTBI primer set. Each CDR3 protein gets one entry after TCRdb re-called the multiplex PCR reads with MiXCR. There are roughly 800,000 distinct CDR3 sequences in the sample; around 38% occur only once, and about 9% lies in the top ten. Sequenced material: blood. The receptors shown here come from a man younger than 35 with Graves' hyperthyroidism.

Only a few counts were recorded for this clonotype. The CDR3 region has the DNA TGTGCCAGCAGCTTAGGGATAGGGGGGGAGTACTTC. This translates into CASSLGIGGEYF. The rearrangement joins TRBV7-2 to TRBJ2-7; TRBD2 might be the D (7 bases). In germline, CDR1 is SGHTA, CDR2 FQGNSA. CDR3 length equals 12 residues. Between the trimmed V and J ends, which lost 1 base and 11 bases, there was a span of 12 bases.

In its sample, this clonotype was seen many times. V gene TRBV2 combines with J gene TRBJ2-2; TRBD1 is a possible D gene (6 bases). With 5 bases removed from V and 3 bases from J, the gap between germline ends came to 13 bases. The CDR3 consists of 15 residues. Looked up from germline, CDR1 is SNHLY and CDR2 is FYNNEI. CDR3: CASSSVAGDTGELFF. CDR3 sequence (DNA): TGTGCCAGCAGTTCGGTGGCAGGGGACACCGGGGAGCTGTTTTTT.

This clonotype occurred many times. The V and J genes are TRBV7-2 and TRBJ2-7; TRBD1 matches 10 bases. CDR1 SGHTA and CDR2 FQGNSA come from the germline V gene. V shed 4 bases and J 3 bases; nucleotides not matched to a gene: 6. CDR3 length: 15 residues. For the CDR3, the DNA is TGTGCCAGCAGCTCACTCGGGACAGGGGTCTACGAGCAGTACTTC. Protein product: CASSSLGTGVYEQYF. Based on the CDR3 plus reference TRBV7-2 and TRBJ2-7, the full variable domain is GAGVSQSPSNKVTEKGKDVELRCDPISGHTALYWYRQSLGQGLEFLIYFQGNSAPDKSGLPSDRFSAERTGGSVSTLTIQRTQQEDSAVYLCASSSLGTGVYEQYFGPGTRLTVT.

This rearrangement joins TRBV29-1 to TRBJ1-1, with TRBD1 matching 7 bases. The length of the CDR3 is 13 residues. Losses at the gene ends were 8 bases for V and 1 base for J; bases not matched to a gene: 7. CDR1 and CDR2 (germline): SQVTM, ANQGSEA. The chain's CDR3 is CSSRQGSNTEAFF. The CDR3 DNA reads TGCAGCTCACGACAGGGATCGAACACTGAAGCTTTCTTT.

This clonotype was counted a few times. The V gene is TRBV29-1, the J gene TRBJ2-7, with a tentative D call TRBD1 (6 bases). Germline-derived CDR1 and CDR2 are SQVTM and ANQGSEA. Trimming left V 4 bases short and J 1 base short, with 14 bases between. The CDR3 sequence is 14 residues long. CDR3 DNA: TGCAGCGTTGCTTTTTCAGGGGAGTCCTACGAGCAGTACTTC. Amino acids: CSVAFSGESYEQYF.

The rearrangement joins TRBV19 to TRBJ2-2, with D perhaps being TRBD1 or TRBD2 (5 bases each). This CDR3 region has 14 residues. V was cut by 1 base and J by 7 bases, with 10 bases left in between. Germline CDR1 and CDR2: LNHDA and SQIVND (reference sequence). CDR3 in amino acids: CASSIGGFSGELFF. The CDR3 DNA reads as TGTGCCAGTAGTATAGGGGGGTTCAGCGGGGAGCTGTTTTTT.

This clonotype was seen at least ten times. The chain recombines TRBV11-2 with TRBJ2-7; D is unresolved. The CDR3 is 14 residues long. The V gene lost 5 bases and the J gene lost 2 bases, with 13 bases spanning the gap. Germline loops: CDR1 SGHAT, CDR2 FQNNGV. This CDR3 reads CASSPSTATYEQYF. The CDR3 nucleotides read TGTGCCAGCAGCCCATCGACGGCTACCTACGAGCAGTACTTC. The full variable domain, in which reference TRBV11-2 and TRBJ2-7 provide the parts outside the CDR3, is EAGVAQSPRYKIIEKRQSVAFWCNPISGHATLYWYQQILGQGPKLLIQFQNNGVVDDSQLPKDRFSAERLKGVDSTLKIQPAKLEDSAVYLCASSPSTATYEQYFGPGTRLTVT.

This clonotype was seen many times. The gene calls are TRBV7-2 and TRBJ2-5; D is ambiguous. CDR3 length equals 13 residues. CDR1 is SGHTA, CDR2 FQGNSA, per germline. The V end was cut by 6 bases, the J end by 5 bases, with 13 bases between. The CDR3 DNA is TGTGCCAGCAGGACGACCGGAAAGGAGACCCAGTACTTC. Residues: CASRTTGKETQYF. Full variable domain (remainder filled in from reference TRBV7-2 and TRBJ2-5): GAGVSQSPSNKVTEKGKDVELRCDPISGHTALYWYRQSLGQGLEFLIYFQGNSAPDKSGLPSDRFSAERTGGSVSTLTIQRTQQEDSAVYLCASRTTGKETQYFGPGTRLLVL.

V gene TRBV7-2 combines with J gene TRBJ2-5, with TRBD2 matching over 9 bases. Germline CDR1 is SGHTA and CDR2 is FQGNSA. V was clipped by 2 bases and J by 0 bases; unmatched bases: 7. The CDR3 length is 17 residues. The CDR3 coding sequence is TGTGCCAGCAGCTTATCTAGCGGGACCCCTTACCAAGAGACCCAGTACTTC. This sequence encodes CASSLSSGTPYQETQYF.

This clonotype was detected many times. The J gene is TRBJ2-5, the V gene TRBV29-1; D gene ambiguous. This CDR3 has 12 residues. The germline V gene has CDR1 SQVTM and CDR2 ANQGSEA. The V end lost 6 bases, the J end lost 5 bases, and 13 bases lay between the germline ends. In DNA, the CDR3 is TGCAGCGTGCAAGGGCCCAGCGAGACCCAGTACTTC. Translation: CSVQGPSETQYF. Full variable domain (outside the CDR3, taken from reference TRBV29-1 and TRBJ2-5): SAVISQKPSRDICQRGTSLTIQCQVDSQVTMMFWYRQQPGQSLTLIATANQGSEATYESGFVIDKFPISRPNLTFSTLTVSNMSPEDSSIYLCSVQGPSETQYFGPGTRLLVL.

This clonotype was detected ten times or more. The rearrangement joins TRBV7-9 to TRBJ1-5; maybe TRBD1 (6 bases). V dropped 5 bases and J dropped 6 bases, with 14 bases sitting between them. The germline CDR1 and CDR2 sequences are SEHNR and FQNEAQ (reference sequence). This CDR3 is 14 amino acids long. The CDR3 sequence: CASSPNRVLQPQHF. DNA of the CDR3: TGTGCCAGCAGCCCGAACAGGGTTCTTCAGCCCCAGCATTTT.

V is TRBV12-3 or TRBV12-4 and J is TRBJ2-2; D may be TRBD2 (7 bases). V dropped 6 bases and J dropped 4 bases, with 21 bases sitting between them. The CDR3 length is 17 residues. The DNA of the CDR3 is TGTGCCAGCAGGGTCCAGGGAGGGGGGTTTTCCACCGGGGAGCTGTTTTTT. Its translation is CASRVQGGGFSTGELFF.

The rearrangement uses TRBV12-3 or TRBV12-4 and TRBJ1-2, with D possibly being TRBD1 (6 bases). V was cut by 7 bases and J by 4 bases, with 16 bases left in between. This CDR3 has 14 amino acids. The CDR3 here is CASTLSGTIYGYTF. The CDR3 region has the DNA TGTGCCAGCACCCTAAGTGGGACAATCTATGGCTACACCTTC.

V is TRBV2 and J is TRBJ1-1; D remains ambiguous. Germline-derived CDR1 and CDR2 are SNHLY and FYNNEI. Trimming pared 1 base from V and 0 bases from J, leaving 9 bases between. The CDR3 totals 15 residues. The CDR3 DNA reads as TGTGCCAGCAGTGAAGGGAGACACCTGAACACTGAAGCTTTCTTT. The encoded protein is CASSEGRHLNTEAFF.

This clonotype was counted only a few times. The chain couples TRBV4-3 to TRBJ2-5; D remains ambiguous. CDR3 length: 15 amino acids. Germline V CDR1 and CDR2: LGHNA, YSLEER. The V and J ends lost 4 bases and 4 bases respectively, with 16 bases between them. The CDR3 nucleotides read TGCGCCAGCAGCCCCTCGGAACGGATGGGAGAGACCCAGTACTTC. It specifies CASSPSERMGETQYF.

The chain carries TRBV7-2 and TRBJ2-7; 10 nucleotides match TRBD2. Germline lookup yields CDR1 SGHTA and CDR2 FQGNSA. Unmatched junction bases numbered 4, after V lost 5 bases and J lost 3 bases. The length of the CDR3 is 14 residues. CDR3: CASSLGTSVYEQYF. The CDR3 DNA follows: TGTGCCAGCAGCCTGGGGACTAGCGTCTACGAGCAGTACTTC. Complete variable domain (other parts from reference TRBV7-2 and TRBJ2-7): GAGVSQSPSNKVTEKGKDVELRCDPISGHTALYWYRQSLGQGLEFLIYFQGNSAPDKSGLPSDRFSAERTGGSVSTLTIQRTQQEDSAVYLCASSLGTSVYEQYFGPGTRLTVT.

The V gene is TRBV7-9, the J gene TRBJ2-6; D possibly corresponds to TRBD2 (6 bases). V lost 6 bases, J lost 0 bases, and 15 bases lay in between. Germline CDR1 reads SEHNR; CDR2 reads FQNEAQ (reference sequence). The length of the CDR3 is 17 residues. As DNA, the CDR3 is TGTGCCAGCAGTTACGGGACTTCCGGCTCTGGGGCCAACGTCCTGACTTTC. Translated, it gives CASSYGTSGSGANVLTF.

The chain employs TRBV19 and TRBJ2-1, with D hard to call. Germline CDR1 LNHDA, CDR2 SQIVND (reference sequence). The CDR3 is 11 residues long. V was pared by 5 bases and J by 11 bases, with 10 bases between. The CDR3 DNA is TGTGCCAGTAGTCTGGGCGGAAAGCAGTTCTTC. It is translated as CASSLGGKQFF.